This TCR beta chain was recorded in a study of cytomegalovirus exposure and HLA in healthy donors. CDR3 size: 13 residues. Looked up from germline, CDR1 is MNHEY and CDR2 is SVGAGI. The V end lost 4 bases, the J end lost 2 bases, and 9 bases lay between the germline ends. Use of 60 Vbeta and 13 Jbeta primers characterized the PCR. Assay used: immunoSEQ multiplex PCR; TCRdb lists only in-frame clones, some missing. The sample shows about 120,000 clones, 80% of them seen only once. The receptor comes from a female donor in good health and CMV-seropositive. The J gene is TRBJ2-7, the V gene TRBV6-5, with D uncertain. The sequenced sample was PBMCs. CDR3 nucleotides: TGTGCCAGCAGTTCCCCACAGACCTACGAGCAGTACTTC. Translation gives CASSSPQTYEQYF.